Listed below are T cell receptor beta chains from one sample, sequenced in a study of persistence of HIV-infected CD4 T cells. These receptors have no identified antigens. Assay used: immunoSEQ multiplex PCR; TCRdb lists only in-frame clones, some missing. The data show 40,000 to 50,000 clones, around 75% seen once. The input for sequencing was CD4+ T cells sorted from PBMCs after approximately 20-hour stimulation, taken from a patient who received antiretroviral therapy. The receptors originated from an adult man with HIV who was CMV-seropositive. Both conserved end residues are part of each CDR3. A D gene is named only where the DNA matches it firmly. Clone size is stated in some rows and not others, as once, few, many or a class when expanded.

J gene | clone size | V gene | D gene | CDR3 DNA | CDR3 protein
TRBJ2-7 | . | TRBV7-2 | . | TGTGCCAGCTTCCAGGGGGGGGCAGGGGCGTACGAGCAGTACTTC | CASFQGGAGAYEQYF
TRBJ1-4 | . | TRBV5-4 | . | TGTGCCAGCAGCTTGCGAGGTGGAGGGGTTTTCCCTAATGAAAAACTGTTTTTT | CASSLRGGGVFPNEKLFF
TRBJ1-1 | . | TRBV11-2 | . | TGTGCCAGCAGCTTACGGGTATGGGCCACTGAAGCTTTCTTT | CASSLRVWATEAFF
TRBJ2-2 | . | TRBV7-3 | . | TGTGCCAGCAGCTTAGGAGGGGCCGGGGAGCTGTTTTTT | CASSLGGAGELFF
TRBJ2-7 | . | TRBV19 | . | TGTGCCAGTAGTCTCTATGTCCTAGGAGCCTACGAGCAGTACTTC | CASSLYVLGAYEQYF
TRBJ1-6 | few | TRBV7-3 | . | TGTGCCAGCAGCCCGGGGAGGGATGGGTCACCCCTCCACTTT | CASSPGRDGSPLHF
TRBJ1-3 | . | TRBV15 | . | TGTGCCACCAGCAGAGATGAGATCGTCAGGAGCTCTGGAAACACCATATATTTT | CATSRDEIVRSSGNTIYF
TRBJ2-2 | . | TRBV5-1 | . | TGCGCCAGCAGCTTAAGACCCCAGCGCGGCACCGGGGAGCTGTTTTTT | CASSLRPQRGTGELFF
TRBJ1-3 | few | TRBV25-1 | . | TGTGCCAGCAGCGCGACAGGCTCTGGAAACACCATATATTTT | CASSATGSGNTIYF
TRBJ2-5 | once | TRBV28 | TRBD1 | TGTGCCAGCAGTTTATTCCGGGACAGCCCTCGGGAGTACTTC | CASSLFRDSPREYF
TRBJ1-3 | . | TRBV5-4 | . | TGTGCCAGCAGAGCCGGAAACACCATATATTTT | CASRAGNTIYF
TRBJ1-2 | . | TRBV3-1/TRBV3-2 | . | TGTGCCAGCAGCCAAGAACGGTCCTGGAGGGACTATGGCTACACCTTC | CASSQERSWRDYGYTF
TRBJ2-7 | . | TRBV2 | TRBD1 | TGTGCCAGCACTGGACAGGGTTCCTACGAGCAGTACTTC | CASTGQGSYEQYF
TRBJ2-2 | . | TRBV27 | TRBD1 | TGTGCCAGCAGTTTATCCCTAGGGGGCGCCGGCACCGGGGAGCTGTTTTTT | CASSLSLGGAGTGELFF
TRBJ1-4 | . | TRBV4-1 | . | TGCGCCAGCAGCCAAGAAGTCAGCACTGCTAATGAAAAACTGTTTTTT | CASSQEVSTANEKLFF
TRBJ2-3 | . | TRBV18 | . | TGTGCCAGCTCACCGGCTTCGGTGCGGGGGCGCACAGATACGCAGTATTTT | CASSPASVRGRTDTQYF
TRBJ1-2 | . | TRBV11-2 | . | TGTGCCAGCAGCTTAGATCTGGGTTTCTTAGGCTACACCTTC | CASSLDLGFLGYTF
TRBJ2-7 | . | TRBV7-6 | TRBD1 | TGTGCCAGCAGCCCGGACCCGGTTGGACAGGCTATGCCACTCTCCTACGAGCAGTACTTC | CASSPDPVGQAMPLSYEQYF
TRBJ2-3 | . | TRBV6-5 | . | TGTGCCAGCAGTTACGGTGGGCGGATGAGCACAGATACGCAGTATTTT | CASSYGGRMSTDTQYF
TRBJ1-5 | once | TRBV5-1 | TRBD1 | TGCGCCAGCAGCCCTTCGGGACAGAATGAGCCCCAGCATTTT | CASSPSGQNEPQHF
TRBJ1-1 | . | TRBV3-1/TRBV3-2 | . | TGTGCCAGCAGCCAACAGGGGAAAGCTTTCTTT | CASSQQGKAFF
TRBJ1-2 | . | TRBV29-1 | . | TGCAGCGTTGAGAGGGGCGCAGGGAACTATGGCTACACCTTC | CSVERGAGNYGYTF
TRBJ2-7 | . | TRBV5-4 | . | TGTGCCAGCAGCCGACCCGACAGTCCACGGTACTTC | CASSRPDSPRYF
TRBJ2-7 | . | TRBV18 | . | TGTGCCAGCTCCCCTGTATCCGGGGGTGGCGGCGAGCAGTACTTC | CASSPVSGGGGEQYF
TRBJ1-5 | . | TRBV7-2 | . | TGTGCCAGCAGTGCCCTTACAATGGACAATCAGCCCCAGCATTTT | CASSALTMDNQPQHF
TRBJ1-2 | . | TRBV18 | TRBD1 | TGTGCCAGCTCTAACAGGGGGCAGAGCTATGGCTACACCTTC | CASSNRGQSYGYTF
TRBJ1-3 | . | TRBV4-2 | TRBD1 | TGTGCCAGCAGCCAACTAGGGACAGGGGATTCGGGAAACACCATATATTTT | CASSQLGTGDSGNTIYF
TRBJ1-1 | . | TRBV5-1 | . | TGCGCCAGCAGCTTGATCCCCGCGAACACTGAAGCTTTCTTT | CASSLIPANTEAFF
TRBJ1-2 | . | TRBV11-2 | TRBD1 | TGTGCCAGCAGCTTTCAGGGGGCGGGTGGCTACACCTTC | CASSFQGAGGYTF
TRBJ1-2 | . | TRBV10-3 | . | TGTGCCATCAGTAACAGACAGGCTAGGGGCTATGGCTACACCTTC | CAISNRQARGYGYTF
TRBJ2-1 | . | TRBV9 | TRBD2 | TGTGCCAGCAGCGCCGAAGGTGGGCTAGCGGGCTTCCTCTCCTACAATGAGCAGTTCTTC | CASSAEGGLAGFLSYNEQFF
TRBJ1-2 | . | TRBV3-1/TRBV3-2 | . | TGTGCCAGCAGCCAAGATCTAACGTATTATGGCTACACCTTC | CASSQDLTYYGYTF
TRBJ2-7 | . | TRBV11-1 | . | TGTGCCAGCTCCCTTAGCGGCTACGAGCAGTACTTC | CASSLSGYEQYF
TRBJ1-2 | . | TRBV28 | TRBD1 | TGTGCCAGCAGTTTAGGGGGACAGGGGGCTGACTATGGCTACACCTTC | CASSLGGQGADYGYTF
TRBJ2-7 | medium-sized | TRBV7-6 | . | TGTGCCAGCAGCCAGGACACCAACTACGAGCAGTACTTC | CASSQDTNYEQYF
TRBJ2-7 | . | TRBV18 | . | TGTGCCAGCTCACCACTACAGGTCGCCTACGAGCAGTACTTC | CASSPLQVAYEQYF
TRBJ1-6 | . | TRBV7-9 | . | TGTGCCAGCAGCCTAGGACAATATTCACCCCTCCACTTT | CASSLGQYSPLHF
TRBJ1-1 | . | TRBV7-9 | . | TGTGCCAGCAGCTGGGGCCACCGGAACACTGAAGCTTTCTTT | CASSWGHRNTEAFF
TRBJ2-4 | medium-sized | TRBV28 | . | TGTGCCAGCAGATCGACCCAGTCCCTTCAGTACTTC | CASRSTQSLQYF
TRBJ2-3 | . | TRBV9 | TRBD2 | TGTGCCAGCAGCGTAGCTAGCGGGGATGCAGATACGCAGTATTTT | CASSVASGDADTQYF
TRBJ2-3 | . | TRBV4-1 | . | TGCGCCAGCAGCTTACGTGGTGCTACTAGCACAGATACGCAGTATTTT | CASSLRGATSTDTQYF
TRBJ2-1 | . | TRBV4-3 | . | TGCGCCAGCAGCCAGAAGGGGGTCAATGAGCAGTTCTTC | CASSQKGVNEQFF
TRBJ2-7 | . | TRBV3-1/TRBV3-2 | . | TGTGCCAGCAGCCTTCGCGACTACTACGAGCAGTACTTC | CASSLRDYYEQYF
TRBJ2-3 | . | TRBV3-1/TRBV3-2 | . | TGTGCCAGCAGCCAATACGGGGCGGATTTTGGCACAGATACGCAGTATTTT | CASSQYGADFGTDTQYF
TRBJ2-2 | . | TRBV30 | . | TGTGCCTGGAGTAGGGGGATGGCGGTGACCGGGGAGCTGTTTTTT | CAWSRGMAVTGELFF
TRBJ1-3 | . | TRBV30 | TRBD1 | TGTGCCTGGAGCCGGGGACAGAACTCTGGAAACACCATATATTTT | CAWSRGQNSGNTIYF
TRBJ2-4 | . | TRBV7-9 | . | TGTGCCAGCAGTCTTACCGGGACAATCATTCAGTACTTC | CASSLTGTIIQYF
TRBJ2-5 | few | TRBV4-1 | TRBD1 | TGCGCCAGCAGCCAACACAGGGGGCGGGAGACCCAGTACTTC | CASSQHRGRETQYF
TRBJ1-1 | . | TRBV30 | . | TGTGCCTGGAGTAGAGGAGGGAACACTGAAGCTTTCTTT | CAWSRGGNTEAFF
TRBJ1-1 | . | TRBV6-5 | . | TGTGCCAGCAGTATACCACAGGGTACTGAAGCTTTCTTT | CASSIPQGTEAFF
TRBJ1-2 | . | TRBV20-1 | . | TGCAGTGTTACCCCCACAGGGAGCTACACCTTC | CSVTPTGSYTF
TRBJ2-5 | once | TRBV7-6 | TRBD2 | TGTGCCAGCAGCCTAAGCGGGAATCAAGAGACCCAGTACTTC | CASSLSGNQETQYF
TRBJ2-1 | . | TRBV11-3 | . | TGTGCCAGCAGCTTTAGACGGAATGAGCAGTTCTTC | CASSFRRNEQFF
TRBJ2-1 | . | TRBV7-2 | TRBD2 | TGTGCCAGCAGGTATCTAGCGGGAAGGCTGAATGAGCAGTTCTTC | CASRYLAGRLNEQFF